The clone carrying this T cell receptor beta chain was counted ten times or more. No antigen is known for it. The data were obtained in a study of regulatory T cells in long-lasting Graves disease. Overall study: Over 5 years of antithyroid drugs with positive TSH receptor antibodies was taken to mean persistent Graves' disease.

Overall study findings and caveats: Favoring TRBV28, TRBJ1-2 and TRBJ2-5 was a feature seen in persistent disease. Persistent Graves' disease cases displayed lower TCR diversity than newly diagnosed ones. Among persistent patients, a larger number of public clonotypes were shared (around 2,700) than among newly diagnosed patients (under 1,000).

V gave up 0 bases and J gave up 6 bases, with 12 bases separating them. Germline V gene sequence: CDR1 SGHDN, CDR2 FVKESK. The CDR3 length is 15 residues. Building the TCR beta libraries relied on iRepertoire HTBI primers, and CDR3 regions underwent Arm-PCR. Each CDR3 protein gets one entry after TCRdb re-called the multiplex PCR reads with MiXCR. The sample contains a few hundred thousand distinct CDR3 sequences, around a fifth of which appear only once. The time point denotes: persistent/refractory GD, antithyroid drugs over 5 years with positive TRAb. There was RNA extracted from PBMCs, and the TCR library was made from it.

This TCR was recovered from a female donor with Graves disease. This chain connects TRBV14 to TRBJ2-4, with D perhaps matching TRBD1 or TRBD2 (6 bases each). Sequenced material: peripheral blood mononuclear cells (PBMCs), taken when the disease was refractory, from a patient treated with antithyroid drugs. The CDR3: CASSQDTGATNIQYF. The CDR3 DNA reads TGTGCCAGCAGCCAAGATACGGGGGCGACAAACATTCAGTACTTC.